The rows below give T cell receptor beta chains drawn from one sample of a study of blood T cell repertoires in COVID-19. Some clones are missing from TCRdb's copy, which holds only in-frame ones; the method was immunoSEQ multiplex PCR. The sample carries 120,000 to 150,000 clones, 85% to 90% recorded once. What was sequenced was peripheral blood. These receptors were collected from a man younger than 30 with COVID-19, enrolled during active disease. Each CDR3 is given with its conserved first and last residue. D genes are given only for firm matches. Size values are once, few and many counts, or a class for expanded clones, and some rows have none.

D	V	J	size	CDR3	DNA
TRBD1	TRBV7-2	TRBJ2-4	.	CASSLVTGVDIQYF	TGTGCCAGCAGCTTAGTAACAGGGGTAGACATTCAGTACTTC
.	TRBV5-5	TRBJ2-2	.	CASSPGITTGELFF	TGTGCCAGCAGCCCGGGGATCACTACCGGGGAGCTGTTTTTT
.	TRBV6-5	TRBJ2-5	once	CASSSTYRQETQYF	TGTGCCAGCAGTTCCACGTACAGGCAAGAGACCCAGTACTTC
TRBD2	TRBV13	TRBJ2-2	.	CASRSGRARTGELFF	TGTGCCAGCAGGAGCGGGAGGGCCCGAACCGGGGAGCTGTTTTTT
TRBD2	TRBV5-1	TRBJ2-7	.	CASSFPTSGSSYEQYF	TGCGCCAGCAGCTTTCCGACTAGCGGGAGCTCCTACGAGCAGTACTTC
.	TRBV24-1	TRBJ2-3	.	CATSGPSGTDTQYF	TGTGCCACCAGTGGGCCTAGCGGCACAGATACGCAGTATTTT
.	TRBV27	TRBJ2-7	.	CASSRLVEGRDYEQYF	TGTGCCAGCAGCCGCCTGGTGGAGGGCCGAGACTACGAGCAGTACTTC
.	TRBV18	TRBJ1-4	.	CASSPRGDSEKLFF	TGTGCCAGCTCACCACGGGGAGATAGTGAAAAACTGTTTTTT
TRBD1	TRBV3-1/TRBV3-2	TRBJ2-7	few	CASSPRDRSRGEQYF	TGTGCCAGCAGCCCCCGGGACAGGTCCCGGGGCGAGCAGTACTTC
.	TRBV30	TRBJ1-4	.	CAQTGLNEKLLF	TGTGCCCAGACAGGACTTAATGAAAAACTGCTTTTT
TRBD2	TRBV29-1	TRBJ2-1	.	CSVGAEGLAANNEQFF	TGCAGCGTAGGGGCTGAGGGACTAGCGGCCAACAATGAGCAGTTCTTC
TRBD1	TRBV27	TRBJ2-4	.	CASSHGQGNIQYF	TGTGCCAGCAGTCATGGACAGGGTAACATTCAGTACTTC
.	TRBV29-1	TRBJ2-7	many	CSLTYEQYF	TGCAGCCTAACCTACGAGCAGTACTTC
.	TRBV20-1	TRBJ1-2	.	CSASNRVWGGYTF	TGCAGTGCTAGTAACAGGGTGTGGGGTGGCTACACCTTC
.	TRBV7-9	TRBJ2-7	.	CASSSGYGISSYEQYF	TGTGCCAGCAGCTCCGGGTACGGGATTTCCTCCTACGAGCAGTACTTC
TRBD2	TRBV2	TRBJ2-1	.	CASTSGYSSYNEQFF	TGTGCCAGTACTAGCGGGTACTCCTCCTACAATGAGCAGTTCTTC
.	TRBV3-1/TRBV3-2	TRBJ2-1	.	CASSQSSGEQFF	TGTGCCAGCAGCCAAAGTAGTGGTGAGCAGTTCTTC
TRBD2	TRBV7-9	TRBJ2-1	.	CASSLMGLQFF	TGTGCCAGCAGCTTAATGGGACTACAGTTCTTC
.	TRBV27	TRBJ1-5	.	CASSPYSNQPQHF	TGTGCCAGCAGTCCGTATAGCAATCAGCCCCAGCATTTT
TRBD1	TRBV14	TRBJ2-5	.	CASSLGQALAQYF	TGTGCCAGCAGCCTGGGACAGGCCCTTGCCCAGTACTTC
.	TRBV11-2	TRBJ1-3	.	CASSTLTAPSGNTIYF	TGTGCCAGCAGCACGTTGACAGCGCCCTCTGGAAACACCATATATTTT
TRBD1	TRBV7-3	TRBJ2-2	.	CASSIQGSNTGELFF	TGTGCCAGCAGCATACAGGGGTCGAACACCGGGGAGCTGTTTTTT
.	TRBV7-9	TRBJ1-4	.	CASSLEPPSEKLFF	TGTGCCAGCAGCTTAGAGCCGCCCTCTGAAAAACTGTTTTTT
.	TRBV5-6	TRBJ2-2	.	CASSLGGFAGELFF	TGTGCCAGCAGCTTAGGGGGATTCGCCGGGGAGCTGTTTTTT
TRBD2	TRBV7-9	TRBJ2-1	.	CASSSLSGSGYNEQFF	TGTGCCAGCAGCTCCCTCAGCGGGAGTGGGTACAATGAGCAGTTCTTC
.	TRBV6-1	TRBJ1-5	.	CASSEGRAHQPQHF	TGTGCCAGCAGCGAAGGCAGGGCCCATCAGCCCCAGCATTTT
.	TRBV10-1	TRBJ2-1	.	CASSESGSGGSEQFF	TGCGCCAGCAGTGAGTCGGGTAGCGGTGGATCGGAGCAGTTCTTC
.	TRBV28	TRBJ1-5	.	CASSPRGGIYSNQPQHF	TGTGCCAGCAGTCCCCGTGGAGGGATCTATAGCAATCAGCCCCAGCATTTT
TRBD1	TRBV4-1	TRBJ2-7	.	CASSQRSGTGLYEQYF	TGCGCCAGCAGCCAAAGGTCCGGGACAGGTCTTTACGAGCAGTACTTC
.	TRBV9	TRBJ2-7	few	CASSSGGAGYEQYF	TGTGCCAGCAGCTCCGGGGGTGCGGGGTACGAGCAGTACTTC
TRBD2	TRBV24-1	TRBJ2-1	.	CATSDPRSGTYNEQFF	TGTGCCACCAGTGATCCCCGTAGCGGGACCTACAATGAGCAGTTCTTC
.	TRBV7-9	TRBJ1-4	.	CASRRLGGEKLLF	TGTGCCAGCCGGAGACTCGGGGGTGAAAAACTGCTTTTT
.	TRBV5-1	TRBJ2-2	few	CACPSNTGELFF	TGCGCCTGCCCGAGTAACACCGGGGAGCTGTTTTTT
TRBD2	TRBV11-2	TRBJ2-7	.	CASSFRSGTSGRSSYEQYF	TGTGCCAGCAGCTTTAGGTCCGGGACTAGCGGGAGGAGCTCCTACGAGCAGTACTTC
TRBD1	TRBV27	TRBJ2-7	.	CATGTGINHEQYF	TGTGCCACCGGGACAGGGATCAACCACGAGCAGTACTTC